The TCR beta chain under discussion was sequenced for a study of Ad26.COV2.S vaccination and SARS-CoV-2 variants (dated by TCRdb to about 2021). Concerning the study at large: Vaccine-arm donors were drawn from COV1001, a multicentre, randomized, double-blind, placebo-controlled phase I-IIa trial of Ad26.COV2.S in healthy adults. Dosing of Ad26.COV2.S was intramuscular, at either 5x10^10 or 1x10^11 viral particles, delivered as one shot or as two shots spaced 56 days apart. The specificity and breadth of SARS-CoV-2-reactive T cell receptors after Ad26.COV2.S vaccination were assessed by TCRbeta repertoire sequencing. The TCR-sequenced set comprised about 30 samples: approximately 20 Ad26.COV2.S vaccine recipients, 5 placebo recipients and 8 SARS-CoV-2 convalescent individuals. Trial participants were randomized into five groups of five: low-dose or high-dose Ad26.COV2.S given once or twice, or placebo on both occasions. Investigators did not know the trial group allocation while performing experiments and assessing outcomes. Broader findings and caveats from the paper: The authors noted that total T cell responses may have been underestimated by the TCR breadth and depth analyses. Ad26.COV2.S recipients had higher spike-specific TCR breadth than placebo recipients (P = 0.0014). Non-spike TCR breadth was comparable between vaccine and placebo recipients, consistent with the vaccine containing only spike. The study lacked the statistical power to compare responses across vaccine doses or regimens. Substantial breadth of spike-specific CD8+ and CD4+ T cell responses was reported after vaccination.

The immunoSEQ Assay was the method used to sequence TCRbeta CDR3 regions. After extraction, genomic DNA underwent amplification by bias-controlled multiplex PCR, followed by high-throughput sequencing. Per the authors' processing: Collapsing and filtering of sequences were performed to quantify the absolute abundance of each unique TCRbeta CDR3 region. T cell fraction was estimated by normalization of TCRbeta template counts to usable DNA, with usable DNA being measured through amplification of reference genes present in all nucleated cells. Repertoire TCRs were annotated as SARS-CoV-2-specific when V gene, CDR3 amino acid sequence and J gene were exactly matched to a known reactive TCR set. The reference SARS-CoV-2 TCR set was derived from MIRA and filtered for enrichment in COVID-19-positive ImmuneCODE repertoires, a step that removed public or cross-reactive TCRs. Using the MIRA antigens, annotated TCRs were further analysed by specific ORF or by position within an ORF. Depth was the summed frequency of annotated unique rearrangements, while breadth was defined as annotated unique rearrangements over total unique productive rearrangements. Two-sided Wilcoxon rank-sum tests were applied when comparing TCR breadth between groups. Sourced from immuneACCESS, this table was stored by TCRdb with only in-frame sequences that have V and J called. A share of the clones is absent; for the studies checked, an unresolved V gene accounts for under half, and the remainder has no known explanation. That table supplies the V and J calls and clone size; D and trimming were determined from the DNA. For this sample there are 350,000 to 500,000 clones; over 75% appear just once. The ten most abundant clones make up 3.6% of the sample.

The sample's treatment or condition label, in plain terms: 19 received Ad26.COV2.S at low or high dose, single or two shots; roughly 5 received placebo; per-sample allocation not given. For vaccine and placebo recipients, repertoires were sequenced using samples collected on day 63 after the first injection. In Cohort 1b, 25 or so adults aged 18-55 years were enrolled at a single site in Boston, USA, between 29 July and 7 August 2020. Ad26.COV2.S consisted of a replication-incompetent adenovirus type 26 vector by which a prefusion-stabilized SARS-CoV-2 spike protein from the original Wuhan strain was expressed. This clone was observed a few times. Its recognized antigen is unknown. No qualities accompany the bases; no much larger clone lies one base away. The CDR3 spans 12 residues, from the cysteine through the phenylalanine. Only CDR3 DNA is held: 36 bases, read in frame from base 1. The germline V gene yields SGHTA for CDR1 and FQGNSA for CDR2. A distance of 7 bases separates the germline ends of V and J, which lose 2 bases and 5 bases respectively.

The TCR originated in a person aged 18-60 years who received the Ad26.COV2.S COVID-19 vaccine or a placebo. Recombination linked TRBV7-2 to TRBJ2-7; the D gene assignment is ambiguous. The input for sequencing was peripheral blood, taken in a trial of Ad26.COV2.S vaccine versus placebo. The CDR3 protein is CASSLQWDEQYF. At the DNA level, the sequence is TGTGCCAGCAGCTTACAATGGGACGAGCAGTACTTC.